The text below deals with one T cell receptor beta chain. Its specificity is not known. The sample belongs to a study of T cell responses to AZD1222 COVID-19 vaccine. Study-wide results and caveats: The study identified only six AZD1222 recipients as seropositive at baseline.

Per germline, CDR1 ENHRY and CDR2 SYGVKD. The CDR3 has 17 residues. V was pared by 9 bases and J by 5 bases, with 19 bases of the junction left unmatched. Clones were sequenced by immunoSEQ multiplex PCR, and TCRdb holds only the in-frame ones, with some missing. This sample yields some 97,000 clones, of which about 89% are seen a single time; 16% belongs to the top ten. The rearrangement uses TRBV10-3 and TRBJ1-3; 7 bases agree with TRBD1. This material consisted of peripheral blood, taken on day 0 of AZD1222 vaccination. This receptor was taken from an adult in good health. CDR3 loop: CAISRTGQRFSRNTIYF. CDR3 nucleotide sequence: TGTGCCATTAGCCGGACAGGACAACGTTTTAGCAGAAACACCATATATTTT.